These 9 T cell receptor beta chains came from one sample sequenced in a study of cytomegalovirus exposure and HLA in healthy donors. In the PCR, 60 Vbeta and 13 Jbeta primers were used. Repertoires were generated with immunoSEQ multiplex PCR, while TCRdb's copy carries only in-frame clones and drops some. The sample lists about 120,000 clones; about 74% were seen once. The specimen sequenced was PBMCs. The origin of the receptors is a woman aged 40 to 50 in good health and CMV-seropositive.

This rearrangement joins TRBV6-5 to TRBJ2-7; tentative D call: TRBD1 (5 bases). CDR3 length: 15 residues. The germline V gene has CDR1 MNHEY and CDR2 SVGAGI. With 0 bases removed from V and 3 bases from J, the gap between germline ends came to 12 bases. CDR3 in amino acids: CASSYSRTLLYEQYF. In nucleotides, the CDR3 is TGTGCCAGCAGTTACTCGCGGACACTTCTCTACGAGCAGTACTTC.

This clone came up once. This rearrangement joins TRBV7-2 to TRBJ1-2, with 9 bases matching TRBD1. The CDR3 has 14 residues. V trimming: 5 bases; J trimming: 3 bases; junction bases outside the gene matches: 4. Germline CDR1 SGHTA, CDR2 FQGNSA. The CDR3 loop reads CASSARTGDYGYTF. In DNA, the CDR3 is TGTGCCAGCAGCGCCCGGACAGGGGACTATGGCTACACCTTC.

The genes are TRBV4-1 and TRBJ2-7; tentative D call: TRBD1 (5 bases). V shed 1 base and J shed 2 bases, with 9 bases lying between them. Per the germline V gene, CDR1 is MGHRA and CDR2 is YSYEKL. The CDR3 is 14 amino acids. CDR3 DNA sequence: TGCGCCAGCAGCCAAGGCCTCAGGGCCTACGAGCAGTACTTC. Its protein is CASSQGLRAYEQYF.

V gene TRBV4-2 combines with J gene TRBJ2-1; 12 positions match TRBD2. This CDR3 is built from 18 residues. V shed 0 bases, J shed 0 bases, and the junction held 3 bases outside the gene matches. Germline assignment: CDR1 LGHNA and CDR2 YNFKEQ. The CDR3 protein is CASSQDLAGGASYNEQFF. In nucleotides, the CDR3 is TGTGCCAGCAGCCAAGATCTAGCGGGAGGGGCCTCCTACAATGAGCAGTTCTTC.

The chain uses TRBV30 and TRBJ2-5, with 9 bases identical to TRBD1. J was trimmed by 11 bases and V by 0 bases; bases with no gene match: 13. This CDR3 is 15 amino acids long. Germline CDR1 reads GTSNPN; CDR2 reads SVGIG (reference sequence). CDR3 bases: TGTGCCTGGAGTGTACGGACCACAGGGGGCTCAGCGCAGTACTTC. Its translation is CAWSVRTTGGSAQYF. Looking up the rest from reference TRBV30 and TRBJ2-5 gives the full variable domain: SQTIHQWPATLVQPVGSPLSLECTVEGTSNPNLYWYRQAAGRGLQLLFYSVGIGQISSEVPQNLSASRPQDRQFILSSKKLLLSDSGFYLCAWSVRTTGGSAQYFGPGTRLLVL.

The chain carries TRBV10-3 and TRBJ2-2, with 15 bases lining up with TRBD2. Trimming at V came to 4 bases and at J to 6 bases, leaving 0 bases not matched to a gene. The CDR3 runs to 15 residues. Germline loops: CDR1 ENHRY, CDR2 SYGVKD. CDR3 loop: CAISGTSGGAGELFF. DNA for the CDR3: TGTGCCATCAGTGGGACTAGCGGGGGGGCCGGGGAGCTGTTTTTT.

This clone was found a few times. The CDR3 protein is CASSLLPTGNQPQHF. As DNA, the CDR3 is TGTGCCAGCAGCTTACTACCTACAGGGAATCAGCCCCAGCATTTT. The J gene is TRBJ1-5, the V gene TRBV11-2; a possible D gene is TRBD1 (6 bases). The V gene lost 2 bases and the J gene lost 4 bases, with 12 bases spanning the gap. Germline lookup yields CDR1 SGHAT and CDR2 FQNNGV. The CDR3 is 15 amino acids.

The chain joins TRBV4-2 to TRBJ2-2; 12 nucleotides align to TRBD2. The germline V gene has CDR1 LGHNA and CDR2 YNFKEQ. V dropped 0 bases and J dropped 6; count of bases not matched to a gene: 11. CDR3 length: 19 amino acids. The CDR3 region is CASSQESRGLAGRPGELFF. The CDR3 DNA follows: TGTGCCAGCAGCCAAGAATCTCGGGGACTAGCGGGCCGCCCCGGGGAGCTGTTTTTT.

This rearrangement joins TRBV7-3 to TRBJ2-1; a possible D gene is TRBD2 (6 bases). This CDR3 has 17 amino acids. CDR1 is SGHTA, CDR2 FQGTGA, per germline. Trimming cost V 6 bases and J 3 bases, with 21 bases left between them. The CDR3 here is CASSDYPVLGSYNEQFF. In DNA, the CDR3 is TGTGCCAGCAGTGATTATCCAGTCCTCGGGAGCTACAATGAGCAGTTCTTC.